This is a list of T cell receptor beta chains from one sample in a study of blood T cell repertoires in COVID-19. Here immunoSEQ multiplex PCR was the method, and the copy in TCRdb shows in-frame clones only, minus some. In the table there are about 56,000 clones, less than 90% of which are singletons. The specimen was peripheral blood. All receptors come from an elderly woman with acute or convalescent COVID-19. Each CDR3 is given with its conserved first and last residue. The order of the fields is J gene, D gene, CDR3 length, V gene, clone size, CDR3 DNA, CDR3 protein. A D gene is named only where the DNA matches it firmly. Clone size is not always given. Where it is, it says once, few, many or a class for expanded clones.

j_gene: TRBJ1-1; d_gene: .; len: 13; v_gene: TRBV3-1/TRBV3-2; abundance: .; CDR3nt: TGTGCCAGCAGCTACCGAGAAAACACTGAAGCTTTCTTT; CDR3aa: CASSYRENTEAFF
j_gene: TRBJ2-3; d_gene: .; len: 16; v_gene: TRBV3-1/TRBV3-2; abundance: .; CDR3nt: TGTGCCAGCAGTCCGTGGGGTGCGGGGAGCACAGATACGCAGTATTTT; CDR3aa: CASSPWGAGSTDTQYF
j_gene: TRBJ2-3; d_gene: TRBD2; len: 15; v_gene: TRBV5-8; abundance: .; CDR3nt: TGTGCCAGCAGCAGGGCGGGGGTGAACACAGATACGCAGTATTTT; CDR3aa: CASSRAGVNTDTQYF
j_gene: TRBJ1-2; d_gene: .; len: 13; v_gene: TRBV20-1; abundance: .; CDR3nt: TGCAGTGCTAGTAGGGGAGAGGGAGGCGGCTACACCTTC; CDR3aa: CSASRGEGGGYTF
j_gene: TRBJ1-2; d_gene: TRBD1; len: 16; v_gene: TRBV15; abundance: .; CDR3nt: TGTGCCACCGGGCTTGTTTCAGGGGGCGCGAGTTTTGGCTACACCTTC; CDR3aa: CATGLVSGGASFGYTF
j_gene: TRBJ2-1; d_gene: TRBD2; len: 15; v_gene: TRBV29-1; abundance: .; CDR3nt: TGCAGCGTTGACCCTAGCGGACCTCCCTACAATGAGCAGTTCTTC; CDR3aa: CSVDPSGPPYNEQFF
j_gene: TRBJ2-7; d_gene: TRBD2; len: 14; v_gene: TRBV2; abundance: few; CDR3nt: TGTGCCAGCGAAGCTCCGCTAGCGGGGCCCGAGCAGTACTTC; CDR3aa: CASEAPLAGPEQYF
j_gene: TRBJ2-3; d_gene: .; len: 16; v_gene: TRBV9; abundance: .; CDR3nt: TGTGCCAGCAGCGTAGTGCCGGGCTTGAGCGGGGATACGCAGTATTTT; CDR3aa: CASSVVPGLSGDTQYF
j_gene: TRBJ1-1; d_gene: .; len: 14; v_gene: TRBV6-5; abundance: .; CDR3nt: TGTGCCAGCATTCCATCGGGGAGGGACACTGAAGCTTTCTTT; CDR3aa: CASIPSGRDTEAFF
j_gene: TRBJ1-1; d_gene: TRBD1; len: 14; v_gene: TRBV2; abundance: .; CDR3nt: TGTGCCAGCAGGGCTACAGGGGGCATCGGTGAAGCTTTCTTT; CDR3aa: CASRATGGIGEAFF
j_gene: TRBJ2-3; d_gene: TRBD1; len: 14; v_gene: TRBV5-1; abundance: .; CDR3nt: TGCGCCAGCAGCTTGCAGGGGGCGGGAGATACGCAGTATTTT; CDR3aa: CASSLQGAGDTQYF
j_gene: TRBJ1-6; d_gene: TRBD1; len: 18; v_gene: TRBV10-3; abundance: few; CDR3nt: TGTGCCATCAGCGACAGAACCCGGGTGGGACAGGGTAATTCACCCCTCCACTTT; CDR3aa: CAISDRTRVGQGNSPLHF
j_gene: TRBJ2-1; d_gene: TRBD2; len: 18; v_gene: TRBV9; abundance: .; CDR3nt: TGTGCCAGCAGCGTAGACCTAGCGGGGCTGAGCTCCTACAATGAGCAGTTCTTC; CDR3aa: CASSVDLAGLSSYNEQFF
j_gene: TRBJ1-1; d_gene: .; len: 13; v_gene: TRBV5-1; abundance: .; CDR3nt: TGCGCCAGCAGCATGGCCTTCGACACTGAAGCTTTCTTT; CDR3aa: CASSMAFDTEAFF
j_gene: TRBJ1-2; d_gene: .; len: 16; v_gene: TRBV18; abundance: .; CDR3nt: TGTGCCAGCTCACCTTTAGGAGGGCCCCTCGGGGATGGCTACACCTTC; CDR3aa: CASSPLGGPLGDGYTF
j_gene: TRBJ2-1; d_gene: .; len: 14; v_gene: TRBV18; abundance: .; CDR3nt: TGTGCCAGCTCACCGACGACTAGTGTCAATGAGCAGTTCTTC; CDR3aa: CASSPTTSVNEQFF
j_gene: TRBJ2-7; d_gene: .; len: 13; v_gene: TRBV5-1; abundance: .; CDR3nt: TGCGCCAGCAGCACAGGTGGCTCCTACGAGCAGTACTTC; CDR3aa: CASSTGGSYEQYF
j_gene: TRBJ1-3; d_gene: .; len: 14; v_gene: TRBV7-8; abundance: once; CDR3nt: TGTGCCAGCGGCTTGTTACCGCGCGGAAACACCATATATTTT; CDR3aa: CASGLLPRGNTIYF
j_gene: TRBJ1-1; d_gene: .; len: 14; v_gene: TRBV5-1; abundance: .; CDR3nt: TGCGCCAGCAGTCCGGGACTCATGAACACTGAAGCTTTCTTT; CDR3aa: CASSPGLMNTEAFF
j_gene: TRBJ1-1; d_gene: TRBD1; len: 15; v_gene: TRBV6-2/TRBV6-3; abundance: .; CDR3nt: TGTGCCAGCAGTTACCCAACAGGGGGGGTGACTGAAGCTTTCTTT; CDR3aa: CASSYPTGGVTEAFF
j_gene: TRBJ2-2; d_gene: .; len: 14; v_gene: TRBV5-1; abundance: .; CDR3nt: TGCGCCAGCAGCTTGAGCGGGAACACCGGGGAGCTGTTTTTT; CDR3aa: CASSLSGNTGELFF
j_gene: TRBJ1-1; d_gene: .; len: 15; v_gene: TRBV7-3; abundance: few; CDR3nt: TGTGCCAGCAGCTTAAACGTTTTGCGAAACACTGAAGCTTTCTTT; CDR3aa: CASSLNVLRNTEAFF
j_gene: TRBJ2-7; d_gene: TRBD1; len: 16; v_gene: TRBV7-9; abundance: .; CDR3nt: TGTGCCAGCAGCTTCCTCACGGGACAGGGCTCTGAGGAGCAGTACTTC; CDR3aa: CASSFLTGQGSEEQYF
j_gene: TRBJ1-6; d_gene: .; len: 11; v_gene: TRBV7-2; abundance: .; CDR3nt: TGTGCCAGCAGCAATACATCACCCCTCCACTTT; CDR3aa: CASSNTSPLHF
j_gene: TRBJ1-2; d_gene: .; len: 13; v_gene: TRBV11-3; abundance: .; CDR3nt: TGTGCCAGCAGCTTACTAGGGGACTATGGCTACACCTTC; CDR3aa: CASSLLGDYGYTF
j_gene: TRBJ1-1; d_gene: TRBD1; len: 13; v_gene: TRBV19; abundance: .; CDR3nt: TGTGCCAGTATAGAAACAGGGGCCACTGAAGCTTTCTTT; CDR3aa: CASIETGATEAFF
j_gene: TRBJ1-3; d_gene: TRBD1; len: 12; v_gene: TRBV12-3/TRBV12-4; abundance: .; CDR3nt: TGTGCCGGACAGGGAACTGGAAACACCATATATTTT; CDR3aa: CAGQGTGNTIYF
j_gene: TRBJ2-7; d_gene: .; len: 14; v_gene: TRBV3-1/TRBV3-2; abundance: once; CDR3nt: TGTGCCTCCGGACGGGGCGGGGAAATCTACGAGCAGTACTTC; CDR3aa: CASGRGGEIYEQYF
j_gene: TRBJ1-3; d_gene: .; len: 14; v_gene: TRBV6-5; abundance: .; CDR3nt: TGTGCCAGCAGTTACGGCCAGGGCGGAAACACCATATATTTT; CDR3aa: CASSYGQGGNTIYF
j_gene: TRBJ2-3; d_gene: TRBD2; len: 17; v_gene: TRBV5-6; abundance: .; CDR3nt: TGTGCCAGCAGCCCCGGGACTAGCGGGGGCTCGCGGACTACGCAGTATTTT; CDR3aa: CASSPGTSGGSRTTQYF
j_gene: TRBJ2-2; d_gene: TRBD1; len: 15; v_gene: TRBV4-2; abundance: .; CDR3nt: TGTGCCAGCAGCTCGGGACAGGGGGACACCGGGGAGCTGTTTTTT; CDR3aa: CASSSGQGDTGELFF
j_gene: TRBJ2-5; d_gene: TRBD1; len: 18; v_gene: TRBV23-1; abundance: .; CDR3nt: TGCGCCAGCAGTCGATCCATTTTGAGGACAGGGGGACAAGAGACCCAGTACTTC; CDR3aa: CASSRSILRTGGQETQYF
j_gene: TRBJ2-1; d_gene: TRBD1; len: 17; v_gene: TRBV10-3; abundance: .; CDR3nt: TGTGCCATCGCCCGAGGAAGTGGGACAGGGGGCAGAGATGAGCAGTTCTTC; CDR3aa: CAIARGSGTGGRDEQFF
j_gene: TRBJ1-6; d_gene: TRBD1; len: 16; v_gene: TRBV5-4; abundance: .; CDR3nt: TGTGCCAGCAGCCCCGTATCTTCAGGGGGCGATTCACCCCTCCACTTT; CDR3aa: CASSPVSSGGDSPLHF
j_gene: TRBJ2-5; d_gene: TRBD1; len: 15; v_gene: TRBV5-4; abundance: .; CDR3nt: TGTGCCAGCAGCTCTCGGGACAGGGGGCTGGAGACCCAGTACTTC; CDR3aa: CASSSRDRGLETQYF
j_gene: TRBJ1-2; d_gene: .; len: 13; v_gene: TRBV27; abundance: once; CDR3nt: TGTGCCAGCAGTTTTAAGGCAGGGTTCGGCTACACCTTC; CDR3aa: CASSFKAGFGYTF
j_gene: TRBJ2-3; d_gene: .; len: 13; v_gene: TRBV6-6; abundance: .; CDR3nt: TGTGCCAGCGCCGAACCTATTACAGATACGCAGTATTTT; CDR3aa: CASAEPITDTQYF
j_gene: TRBJ1-6; d_gene: TRBD1; len: 14; v_gene: TRBV30; abundance: .; CDR3nt: TGTGCCTGGGCGGGACAGCCCTATAATTCACCCCTCCACTTT; CDR3aa: CAWAGQPYNSPLHF
j_gene: TRBJ2-2; d_gene: TRBD1; len: 19; v_gene: TRBV4-1; abundance: .; CDR3nt: TGCGCCAGCAGCCAAGTAGGTTTCCGGGACAGGGGGCGCGGCGGGGAGCTGTTTTTT; CDR3aa: CASSQVGFRDRGRGGELFF
j_gene: TRBJ1-5; d_gene: TRBD1; len: 14; v_gene: TRBV3-1/TRBV3-2; abundance: .; CDR3nt: TGTGCCAGCAGCCCGGGGACAGATAATCAGCCCCAGCATTTT; CDR3aa: CASSPGTDNQPQHF
j_gene: TRBJ2-5; d_gene: TRBD2; len: 15; v_gene: TRBV3-1/TRBV3-2; abundance: .; CDR3nt: TGTGCCAGCAGCCAAGATCCGGGGGGGCAAGAGACCCAGTACTTC; CDR3aa: CASSQDPGGQETQYF
j_gene: TRBJ2-3; d_gene: TRBD2; len: 18; v_gene: TRBV11-2; abundance: .; CDR3nt: TGTGCCAGCAGCTTTCGGCCCGTAGGGACACCTATTGCGGGGGGGCAGTATTTT; CDR3aa: CASSFRPVGTPIAGGQYF
j_gene: TRBJ1-3; d_gene: .; len: 13; v_gene: TRBV30; abundance: once; CDR3nt: TGTGCCTTCGCCTCAGGGACTGGAAACACCATATATTTT; CDR3aa: CAFASGTGNTIYF